This TCR beta chain was sequenced during a study of patients and donors after allogeneic stem cell transplantation. TCRdb processed the RT-PCR reads anew with MiXCR; each CDR3 protein has one entry. This sample carries about a million distinct CDR3 sequences, more than 15% of them seen once, and the ten largest clones take around 6%. V lost 3 bases, J lost 0 bases, and 12 bases lay in between. CDR3 length: 16 amino acids. Germline CDR1 and CDR2: SGHRS and YFSETQ. The clonotype originates from a human donor who was either an allogeneic HSCT recipient or a stem cell or donor lymphocyte infusion donor (not recorded which). It is not recorded whose cells these are; they may come from a transplant donor. The sequenced sample was blood, either unsorted or a sorted T cell fraction (not recorded which). The rearrangement uses TRBV5-1 and TRBJ2-2; D assignment may be TRBD1 or TRBD2 (5 bases each). The CDR3: CASSSEGQANTGELFF. CDR3 in DNA: TGCGCCAGCAGCTCAGAGGGGCAGGCGAACACCGGGGAGCTGTTTTTT.